This TCR beta chain appears in the sequencing data of a study of radiotherapy plus CTLA-4 blockade in lung cancer. TCRdb's table, derived via immunoSEQ multiplex PCR, lists solely in-frame clones and lacks some. The table has tens of thousands of clones, 85% to 90% seen once. The CDR3 length is 13 residues. The V end lost 3 bases, the J end lost 2 bases, and 7 bases lay between the germline ends. Germline assignment: CDR1 MDHEN and CDR2 SYDVKM. The V call is TRBV28, the J call TRBJ2-5; no firm D call. This receptor was obtained from a human donor with non-small cell lung cancer that progressed on radiotherapy plus ipilimumab. The sequencing used peripheral blood, collected from a patient treated with radiotherapy plus ipilimumab. The CDR3 DNA follows: TGTGCCAGCAGTTTTTACAGTCAAGAGACCCAGTACTTC. It specifies CASSFYSQETQYF. The full variable domain, rest sourced from reference TRBV28 and TRBJ2-5, is DVKVTQSSRYLVKRTGEKVFLECVQDMDHENMFWYRQDPGLGLRLIYFSYDVKMKEKGDIPEGYSVSREKKERFSLILESASTNQTSMYLCASSFYSQETQYFGPGTRLLVL.